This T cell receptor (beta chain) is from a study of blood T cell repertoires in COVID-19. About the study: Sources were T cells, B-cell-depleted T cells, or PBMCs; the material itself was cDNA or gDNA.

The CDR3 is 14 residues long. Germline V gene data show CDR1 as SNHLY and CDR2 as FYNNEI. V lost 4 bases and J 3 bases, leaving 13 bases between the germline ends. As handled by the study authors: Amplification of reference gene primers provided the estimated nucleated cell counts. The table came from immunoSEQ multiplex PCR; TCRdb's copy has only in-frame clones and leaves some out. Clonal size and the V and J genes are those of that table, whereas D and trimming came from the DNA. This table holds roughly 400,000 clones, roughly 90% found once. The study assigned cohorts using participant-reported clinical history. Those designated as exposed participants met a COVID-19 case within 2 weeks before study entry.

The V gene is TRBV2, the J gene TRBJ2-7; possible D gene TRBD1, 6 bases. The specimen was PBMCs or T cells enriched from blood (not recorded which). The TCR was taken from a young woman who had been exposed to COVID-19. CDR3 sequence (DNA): TGTGCCAGCAGTGTTCCGGGACAACTCTACGAGCAGTACTTC. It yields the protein CASSVPGQLYEQYF.